This TCR beta chain was recorded in a study of CD8+ T cells in alopecia areata. Study-wide results and caveats: Lesional scalp, notably in alopecia totalis/universalis, had clonality above that of normal scalp. Sequence data from scalp samples additionally include resident alphabeta T cells of normal skin. Mice showed clearer TCR sharing than patients did, a gap that was possibly HLA-related.

This CDR3 has 11 residues. V was cut by 5 bases and J by 8 bases, with 12 bases left in between. Germline CDR1 is DFQATT and CDR2 is SNEGSKA (reference sequence). Investigators isolated RNA and reverse transcribed it into cDNA to act as the sequencing template. Data came from immunoSEQ multiplex PCR; TCRdb stores just in-frame clones and leaves some out. The table has 120,000 or so clones, about 46% seen once. This clone appeared a few times. Its antigen is as yet unknown. Lesional scalp tissue (obtained by punch biopsy) and peripheral blood were collected from alopecia areata patients. The chain joins TRBV20-1 to TRBJ1-1; tentative D call: TRBD1 (6 bases). Sequencing was performed on NKG2D-low CD8+ T cells sorted from blood. The receptor's source is a human donor with alopecia areata. The CDR3 region has the DNA TGCAGTGCTGAAACAGGGACAGAAGCTTTCTTT. Residues: CSAETGTEAFF.